This T cell receptor (beta chain) was captured by sequencing in a study of cytomegalovirus exposure and HLA in healthy donors. Primers: 60 Vbeta forward and 13 Jbeta reverse. TCRdb's copy holds only in-frame clones and misses some; the assay was immunoSEQ multiplex PCR. The sample records roughly 93,000 clones, around 80% being singletons. V lost 5 bases, J lost 8 bases, and 15 bases lay in between. The CDR3 has 13 residues. Germline assignment: CDR1 LNHDA and CDR2 SQIVND (reference sequence). The receptor was derived from a human donor in good health. V and J are TRBV19 and TRBJ1-2; the D gene is possibly TRBD1 (6 bases). The sequenced material came from PBMCs. Written as DNA, the CDR3 is TGTGCCAGTAGTCCACAGGGTCGGGACGGCTACACCTTC. As protein: CASSPQGRDGYTF.